The 14 T cell receptor beta chains in this list originate from one sample, sequenced in a study of blood T cells in healthy people across ages. A second roughly 6 to 12 cycle PCR used barcoded and J-beta primers. TCRdb reprocessed the 5' RACE reads with MiXCR, giving one entry per CDR3 protein. The table has 700,000 or so distinct CDR3 sequences, 22% seen once. The specimen sequenced was blood. These receptors were obtained from a man in his 70s in good health.

This chain joins TRBV29-1 and TRBJ2-1; D gene ambiguous. The length of the CDR3 is 13 residues. V was trimmed by 0 bases and J by 4 bases, leaving 7 bases between them. The V gene's germline CDR1 is SQVTM and CDR2 ANQGSEA. The chain's CDR3 is CSVEDGGYNEQFF. The CDR3 DNA is TGCAGCGTTGAAGATGGCGGTTACAATGAGCAGTTCTTC.

The DNA of the CDR3 is TGCAGTGCTAGAGATATAGCGGAGCTTAGCACAGATACGCAGTATTTT. Translation: CSARDIAELSTDTQYF. The rearrangement joins TRBV20-1 to TRBJ2-3, with a tentative D call TRBD2 (6 bases). The CDR3 length is 16 residues. Germline V gene sequence: CDR1 DFQATT, CDR2 SNEGSKA (reference sequence). Trimming pared 0 bases from V and 0 bases from J, leaving 13 bases between.

This clonotype was found a few times. CDR3 nucleotides: TGTGCCAGCAGCCAATACAGGGGCAATGAGCAGTTCTTC. It encodes CASSQYRGNEQFF. This chain joins TRBV14 and TRBJ2-1, with 7 bases that match TRBD1. CDR3 length: 13 residues. The V and J ends lost 2 bases and 6 bases, in that order; junction bases with no gene match: 1. The germline V gene encodes CDR1 SGHDN and CDR2 FVKESK.

This clonotype was observed a handful of times. The gene calls are TRBV29-1 and TRBJ2-3; D uncertain. In germline, CDR1 is SQVTM, CDR2 ANQGSEA. V dropped 4 bases and J dropped 2 bases, with 7 bases sitting between them. The CDR3 covers 12 residues. The CDR3 bases are TGCAGCGTTGCCGACCCCACAGATACGCAGTATTTT. Translated: CSVADPTDTQYF.

The rearrangement uses TRBV7-2 and TRBJ2-3; 15 positions agree with TRBD2. The trim removed 4 bases at V and 5 bases at J, leaving 16 bases unmatched. The CDR3 consists of 20 residues. Germline values: CDR1 SGHTA, CDR2 FQGNSA. CDR3 sequence: CASSSTGLAGGPSGLDTQYF. The CDR3 nucleotides read TGTGCCAGCAGCTCCACAGGACTAGCGGGAGGGCCCTCGGGATTAGATACGCAGTATTTT.

This rearrangement joins TRBV29-1 to TRBJ1-2, with D hard to call. This CDR3 has 12 amino acids. Per the germline V gene, CDR1 is SQVTM and CDR2 is ANQGSEA. The V end was cut by 0 bases, the J end by 14 bases, with 16 bases between. The CDR3 coding sequence is TGCAGCGTTGAAGATCTTCCCTTTTTCCCGACCTTC. This codes for CSVEDLPFFPTF.

The chain joins TRBV5-1 to TRBJ1-4; D gene unclear. This CDR3 is built from 15 residues. V was shortened by 3 bases and J by 0 bases, with 9 bases between the two germline ends. The V gene's germline CDR1 is SGHRS and CDR2 YFSETQ. CDR3 coding DNA: TGCGCCAGCAGCTCAATCACGTCAACTAATGAAAAACTGTTTTTT. Protein sequence: CASSSITSTNEKLFF. Supplemented by reference TRBV5-1 and TRBJ1-4, the full variable domain reads KAGVTQTPRYLIKTRGQQVTLSCSPISGHRSVSWYQQTPGQGLQFLFEYFSETQRNKGNFPGRFSGRQFSNSRSEMNVSTLELGDSALYLCASSSITSTNEKLFFGSGTQLSVL.

This chain connects TRBV27 to TRBJ2-1; D is perhaps TRBD1 (6 bases). The CDR3 sequence is 19 residues long. V was pared by 0 bases and J by 0 bases, with 18 bases between. CDR1 and CDR2 (germline): MNHEY, SMNVEV (reference sequence). CDR3 loop: CASSLSNRVASPSYNEQFF. The CDR3 DNA reads as TGTGCCAGCAGTTTATCGAACAGGGTCGCTTCCCCCTCCTACAATGAGCAGTTCTTC.

This clonotype was counted a few times. V is TRBV10-3 and J is TRBJ2-6, with D perhaps matching TRBD2 (7 bases). CDR1 ENHRY and CDR2 SYGVKD come from the germline V gene. The CDR3 length is 17 residues. Trimming shortened V by 6 bases and J by 1 base, and 16 bases separated the two germline ends. The CDR3 here is CAISATGGKSGANVLTF. The CDR3 coding sequence is TGTGCCATCAGCGCGACGGGGGGCAAATCTGGGGCCAACGTCCTGACTTTC.

The sample holds a few counts of this clonotype. This chain connects TRBV12-3 or TRBV12-4 to TRBJ2-1, with TRBD1 matching 8 bases. This CDR3 has 15 residues. The V and J ends lost 6 bases and 3 bases, in that order; junction bases with no gene match: 7. CDR3 protein: CASRPRQGNYNEQFF. The CDR3 DNA reads TGTGCCAGCAGACCGCGACAGGGGAACTACAATGAGCAGTTCTTC.

The rearrangement links TRBV12-3 or TRBV12-4 to TRBJ1-2; 9 bases line up with TRBD1. Unmatched junction bases numbered 13, after V lost 3 bases and J lost 8 bases. This CDR3 spans 16 amino acids. The CDR3 DNA reads as TGTGCCAGCAGTTTGGGTCCCTCGGGACAGGGAGGCGGCTACACCTTC. As protein: CASSLGPSGQGGGYTF.

This clonotype occurred a few times. J is TRBJ2-2 and V is TRBV28, with 11 nucleotides matching TRBD1. Germline V gene sequence: CDR1 MDHEN, CDR2 SYDVKM. V was pared by 6 bases and J by 3 bases, with 3 bases of the junction left unmatched. The CDR3 runs 15 residues. CDR3 protein: CASREGQGDTGELFF. In nucleotides, the CDR3 is TGTGCCAGCAGAGAGGGACAGGGGGACACCGGGGAGCTGTTTTTT.

The chain employs TRBV5-4 and TRBJ2-7; D is unresolved. The CDR3 covers 14 residues. V was cut by 2 bases and J by 3 bases, with 12 bases left in between. The germline V gene encodes CDR1 SGHNT and CDR2 YYREEE (reference sequence). The CDR3 region is CASSFGQQHYEQYF. DNA of the CDR3: TGTGCCAGCAGCTTTGGGCAGCAGCACTACGAGCAGTACTTC.

The table lists this clonotype with a few counts. This chain connects TRBV6-6 to TRBJ2-7; a possible D gene is TRBD2 (6 bases). Near its end, the DNA agrees better with TRBJ2-1, so the J call may be wrong. The CDR3 extends over 13 amino acids. Per germline, CDR1 MNHNY and CDR2 SVGAGI (reference sequence). CDR3 amino acids: CASRLLERDEQFF. The CDR3 DNA is TGTGCCAGCAGACTTCTAGAGCGGGATGAGCAGTTCTTC.